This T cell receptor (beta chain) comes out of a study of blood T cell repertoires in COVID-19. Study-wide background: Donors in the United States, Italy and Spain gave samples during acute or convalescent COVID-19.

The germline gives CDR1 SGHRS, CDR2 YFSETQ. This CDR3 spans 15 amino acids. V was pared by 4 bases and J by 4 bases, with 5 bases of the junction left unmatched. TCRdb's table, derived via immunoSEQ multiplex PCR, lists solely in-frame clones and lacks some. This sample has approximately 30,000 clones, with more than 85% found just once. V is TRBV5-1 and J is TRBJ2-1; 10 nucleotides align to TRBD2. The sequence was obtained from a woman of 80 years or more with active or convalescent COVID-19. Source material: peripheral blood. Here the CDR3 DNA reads TGCGCCAGCAGCGAAACTAGCGGGGTTTACAATGAGCAGTTCTTC. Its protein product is CASSETSGVYNEQFF.